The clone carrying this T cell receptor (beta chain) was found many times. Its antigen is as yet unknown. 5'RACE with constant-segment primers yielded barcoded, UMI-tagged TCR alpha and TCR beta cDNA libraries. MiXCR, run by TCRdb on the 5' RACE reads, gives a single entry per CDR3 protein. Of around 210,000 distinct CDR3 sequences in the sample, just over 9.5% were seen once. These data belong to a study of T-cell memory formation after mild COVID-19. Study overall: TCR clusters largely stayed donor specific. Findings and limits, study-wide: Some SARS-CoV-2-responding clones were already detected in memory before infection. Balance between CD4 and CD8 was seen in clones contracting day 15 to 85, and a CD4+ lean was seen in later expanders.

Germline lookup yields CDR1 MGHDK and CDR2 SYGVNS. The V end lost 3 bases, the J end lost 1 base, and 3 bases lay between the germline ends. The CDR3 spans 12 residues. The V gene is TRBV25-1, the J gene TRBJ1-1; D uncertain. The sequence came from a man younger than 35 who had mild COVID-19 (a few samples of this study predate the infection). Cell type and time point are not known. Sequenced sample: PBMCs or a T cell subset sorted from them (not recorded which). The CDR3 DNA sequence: TGTGCCAGCAGTGAGCCGAACACTGAAGCTTTCTTT. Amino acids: CASSEPNTEAFF.